The entry that follows covers one T cell receptor (beta chain) sequence. The data derive from a study of Tregs in tolerant kidney transplant recipients. Generated by immunoSEQ multiplex PCR, the TCRdb table keeps only in-frame clones and is missing some. The sample has about 64,000 clones, 98% seen once; the top ten hold 0.34%. The CDR3 is 14 residues long. Trimming took off 3 bases at V and 4 bases at J, with 15 bases between the two ends. Germline-derived CDR1 and CDR2 are SQVTM and ANQGSEA. The chain recombines TRBV29-1 with TRBJ1-1, with D tentatively TRBD1 (5 bases). This specimen consisted of Tregs from blood, obtained before the transplant. The clonotype was recovered from a human donor who received a combined kidney and bone marrow transplant. The CDR3 spells CSVERQEGSTEAFF. The CDR3, as DNA: TGCAGCGTTGAGAGGCAGGAGGGGAGCACTGAAGCTTTCTTT.